The text below deals with one T cell receptor (beta chain). This specimen belongs to a study of blood T cell repertoires in COVID-19. Study-wide context: The United States, Italy and Spain provided the acute and convalescent COVID-19 samples. PBMCs, B-cell-depleted T cells, or T cells provided the cDNA or gDNA that made up the material.

CDR3 length: 15 amino acids. The germline V gene has CDR1 MNHNY and CDR2 SVGAGI (reference sequence). V gave up 5 bases and J gave up 8 bases; unmatched junction bases: 14. As originally analysed: How many nucleated cells were present was estimated from reference gene primer amplification. TCRdb's table, derived via immunoSEQ multiplex PCR, lists solely in-frame clones and lacks some. The D gene and trimming were derived from the DNA, and the V and J assignments and clone size from that table. Among hundreds of thousands of clones listed, about 88% were seen once. V usage is TRBV6-6 and J usage is TRBJ1-2; 7 bases map to TRBD1. Input material: peripheral blood. This sequence originates from a man in his 70s with acute or convalescent COVID-19. CDR3 residues: CASSLRQGPLHGYTF. The CDR3 nucleotides read TGTGCCAGCAGTCTTCGACAGGGACCCCTACACGGCTACACCTTC.